These T cell receptor beta chains were read from a single sample in a study of the immune and genomic landscape of osteosarcoma. Clones were sequenced by immunoSEQ multiplex PCR, and TCRdb holds only the in-frame ones, with some missing. The sample lists around 4,600 clones, around 70% occurring once. The specimen was osteosarcoma tumor tissue from the femur. These receptor sequences come from a human donor with osteosarcoma. Both conserved end residues are part of each CDR3. D genes are given only for firm matches.

j_call | v_call | d_call | cdr3_aa
TRBJ1-2 | TRBV4-1 | TRBD1 | CASSQDKGQLVASVGYTF
TRBJ1-5 | TRBV7-3 | . | CASSLGRAGVHQPRHF
TRBJ1-2 | TRBV5-1 | TRBD1 | CASRKPTGDYTF
TRBJ2-1 | TRBV27 | TRBD2 | CASSPGTSGDTQFF
TRBJ2-2 | TRBV9 | TRBD1 | CASSVDGTANTGELFF
TRBJ1-1 | TRBV7-9 | . | CASSFSGTEAFF
TRBJ2-7 | TRBV4-1 | TRBD1 | CASSQASGTGSYEQYF
TRBJ2-1 | TRBV27 | . | CASSLYTEQFF
TRBJ1-5 | TRBV27 | TRBD1 | CASSRQGSNQPQHF
TRBJ2-7 | TRBV29-1 | TRBD2 | CGALGLAGGEQYF
TRBJ2-1 | TRBV10-2 | . | CASSESEVNEQFF
TRBJ2-7 | TRBV5-6 | . | CASSLLEAGAIYEQYF
TRBJ2-3 | TRBV18 | . | CASSRRGTEISDTQYF
TRBJ2-1 | TRBV27 | TRBD2 | CASSLLAGGVNEQFF
TRBJ1-1 | TRBV28 | . | CASRSGYTEAFF
TRBJ1-2 | TRBV5-8 | TRBD1 | CASSRTGGIYGYTF
TRBJ2-5 | TRBV2 | . | CASGTGWETQYF
TRBJ2-7 | TRBV6-1 | TRBD1 | CASIFGDRVAEQYF
TRBJ2-2 | TRBV7-3 | . | CASSRGLAAGELFF
TRBJ1-1 | TRBV5-1 | . | CASSSGLGAFF
TRBJ2-2 | TRBV7-9 | . | CASSLLQNAGELFF
TRBJ2-7 | TRBV4-1 | TRBD2 | CASSQPGLAGGVSYEQYF
TRBJ2-1 | TRBV29-1 | TRBD1 | CSAGTGGAYNEQFF
TRBJ2-1 | TRBV9 | . | CASSFSVWDNEQFF
TRBJ2-7 | TRBV2 | TRBD1 | CASSEEETGSSYEQYF
TRBJ1-4 | TRBV9 | . | CASSQSGQPTNEKLFF
TRBJ2-1 | TRBV27 | TRBD1 | CASIRGTGSDNEQFF
TRBJ1-4 | TRBV25-1 | . | CASSERTGVATNEKLFF
TRBJ1-1 | TRBV10-3 | TRBD1 | CAIREDRGAIMNTEAFF
TRBJ1-1 | TRBV5-1 | TRBD1 | CASSWTGDTTEAFF
TRBJ1-1 | TRBV5-1 | TRBD1 | CASSWGTGEAEAFF
TRBJ2-1 | TRBV7-7 | TRBD2 | CASSFRRESYNEQFF
TRBJ2-5 | TRBV11-1 | . | CASSLGNLQETQYF
TRBJ2-1 | TRBV7-7 | . | CASSLGPGLGNEQFF
TRBJ1-5 | TRBV4-1 | . | CASSQDYSLSNQPQHF
TRBJ2-3 | TRBV5-6 | . | CASSAGQTTDTQYF
TRBJ2-1 | TRBV11-2 | TRBD1 | CASSTPGQGPGAPYNEQFF
TRBJ1-1 | TRBV19 | . | CASSIKGVNTEAFF
TRBJ2-3 | TRBV6-4 | TRBD2 | CARPIVAGGTDTQYF
TRBJ2-6 | TRBV7-2 | . | CASSSAGANVLTF